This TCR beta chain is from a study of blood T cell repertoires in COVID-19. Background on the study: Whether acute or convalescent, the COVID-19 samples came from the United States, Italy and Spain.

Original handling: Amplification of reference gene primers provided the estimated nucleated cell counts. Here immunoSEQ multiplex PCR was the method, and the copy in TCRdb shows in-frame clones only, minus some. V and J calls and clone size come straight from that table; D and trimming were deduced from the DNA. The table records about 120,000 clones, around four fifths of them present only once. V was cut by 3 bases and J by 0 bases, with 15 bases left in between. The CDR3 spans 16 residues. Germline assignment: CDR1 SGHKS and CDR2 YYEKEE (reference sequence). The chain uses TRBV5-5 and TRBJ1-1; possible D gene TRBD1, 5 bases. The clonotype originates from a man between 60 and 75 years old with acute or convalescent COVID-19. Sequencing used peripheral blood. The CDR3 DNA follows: TGTGCCAGCAGCTCGGGGGATAACCGTCTGAACACTGAAGCTTTCTTT. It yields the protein CASSSGDNRLNTEAFF.